Presented here are 17 T cell receptor beta chains from one specimen sequenced in a study of blood T cell repertoires in COVID-19. Some clones are missing from TCRdb's copy, which holds only in-frame ones; the method was immunoSEQ multiplex PCR. The sample holds some 200,000 clones; 82% are singletons and the top ten take about 5%. The specimen sequenced was PBMCs or T cells enriched from blood (not recorded which). The receptors come from a woman aged 55 to 70 with acute COVID-19.

The chain carries TRBV10-3 and TRBJ1-2; 7 bases align to TRBD1. CDR1 ENHRY and CDR2 SYGVKD come from the germline V gene. With V trimmed by 0 bases and J by 4 bases, 5 bases remained unmatched. This CDR3 is built from 15 residues. The DNA of the CDR3 is TGTGCCATCAGTGAGTCGCAGGGGGATACCTATGGCTACACCTTC. It codes for CAISESQGDTYGYTF.

The chain has TRBV4-1 and TRBJ1-2; 7 nucleotides match TRBD1. The CDR3 has 15 residues. Germline V gene data show CDR1 as MGHRA and CDR2 as YSYEKL. J gave up 3 bases and V 2 bases, and 6 bases lay outside the gene matches. CDR3 region: CASSQPTGRDYGYTF. Here the CDR3 DNA reads TGCGCCAGCAGCCAACCGACAGGGCGAGACTATGGCTACACCTTC.

This sequence joins TRBV7-8 and TRBJ1-6; 11 bases align to TRBD1. The CDR3 consists of 14 residues. CDR1 and CDR2 (germline): SGHVS, FQNEAQ. J gave up 10 bases and V 3 bases, and 2 bases lay outside the gene matches. CDR3 in amino acids: CASSLGQGGSPLHF. In DNA form, the CDR3 reads TGTGCCAGCAGCTTGGGACAGGGGGGCTCACCCCTCCACTTT.

J is TRBJ2-1 and V is TRBV18, with 12 bases fitting TRBD2. The CDR3 has 15 amino acids. Germline values: CDR1 KGHSH, CDR2 LQKENI. The J segment lost 10 bases and the V segment lost 1 base, leaving 5 bases of the junction unmatched. CDR3 nucleotides: TGTGCCAGCTCACCACGGACTAGCGGGATAGGCGAGCAGTTCTTC. It codes for CASSPRTSGIGEQFF.

As regards this clone: The same CDR3 can be traced to other DNA sequences in this sample. The chain has TRBV6-5 and TRBJ1-2, with 9 bases fitting TRBD1. Germline V CDR1 and CDR2: MNHEY, SVGAGI. The CDR3 has 15 amino acids. The V segment lost 0 bases and the J segment 4 bases; nucleotides outside the gene matches: 3. The CDR3 DNA reads TGTGCCAGCAGTTACTCCGACAGGGGGGCCTATGGCTACACCTTC. This codes for CASSYSDRGAYGYTF.

This chain uses TRBV5-5 with TRBJ2-5, with 7 bases fitting TRBD1. The CDR3 contains 14 residues. CDR1 SGHKS and CDR2 YYEKEE come from the germline V gene (reference sequence). V trimming: 4 bases; J trimming: 3 bases; junction bases outside the gene matches: 6. The CDR3 sequence: CASSAGTEEETQYF. CDR3 sequence (DNA): TGTGCCAGCAGCGCCGGGACAGAGGAAGAGACCCAGTACTTC.

V usage is TRBV5-4 and J usage is TRBJ2-7; TRBD1 matches 7 bases. The germline V gene encodes CDR1 SGHNT and CDR2 YYREEE (reference sequence). The CDR3 is 12 residues long. The DNA for the CDR3 is TGTGCCAGCAGCTTTGGGCAGGGGGAAAGTAGGGTC. Amino acids: CASSFGQGESRV.

The V and J genes are TRBV19 and TRBJ2-2; the match to TRBD2 covers 14 bases. The CDR3 sequence is 17 residues long. The germline V gene encodes CDR1 LNHDA and CDR2 SQIVND (reference sequence). The V segment lost 5 bases and the J segment 6 bases; nucleotides outside the gene matches: 8. CDR3 region: CASSFRLAGGPAGELFF. CDR3 DNA: TGTGCCAGTAGTTTCCGACTAGCGGGAGGGCCGGCCGGGGAGCTGTTTTTT.

The rearrangement joins TRBV7-8 to TRBJ2-2; 8 nucleotides agree with TRBD2. Germline trimming cut 2 bases from V and 2 bases from J; bases unmatched to any gene: 4. Germline CDR1 is SGHVS and CDR2 is FQNEAQ. This CDR3 is 16 amino acids long. CDR3 loop: CASSLIGGDNTGELFF. Here the CDR3 DNA reads TGTGCCAGCAGCTTAATCGGGGGGGATAACACCGGGGAGCTGTTTTTT.

The table lists this clone with a count of one. The chain carries TRBV10-3 and TRBJ1-6; D not certain. Trimming cost V 2 bases and J 8 bases, with 13 bases left between them. There are 15 residues in the CDR3. The germline gives CDR1 ENHRY, CDR2 SYGVKD. The CDR3 spells CAISEAGTVDSPLHF. CDR3 coding DNA: TGTGCCATCAGTGAGGCGGGTACGGTTGATTCACCCCTCCACTTT.

The chain uses TRBV19 and TRBJ1-2; D might be TRBD1 (5 bases). The CDR3 extends over 15 amino acids. The ends were cut back, 5 bases at V and 0 bases at J, with 13 bases in the middle. The V gene's germline CDR1 is LNHDA and CDR2 SQIVND (reference sequence). Here the CDR3 reads CASSDGGAANYGYTF. CDR3 DNA: TGTGCCAGTAGTGATGGAGGGGCAGCTAACTATGGCTACACCTTC.

This chain uses TRBV5-6 with TRBJ1-2; no definite D call. V was pared by 6 bases and J by 5 bases, with 14 bases between. The germline gives CDR1 SGHDT, CDR2 YYEEEE. The CDR3 has 13 amino acids. CDR3 coding DNA: TGTGCCAGCACCCTAGAGGCATCTTATGGCTACACCTTC. Protein product: CASTLEASYGYTF.

Written as DNA, the CDR3 is TGTGCCAGCAGCAAGACGACTGGCGCAGATCCTGAAGCTTTCTTT. This encodes CASSKTTGADPEAFF. The chain carries TRBV5-6 and TRBJ1-1; no reliable D call. The CDR3 extends over 15 amino acids. Trimming stripped 4 bases from V and 6 bases from J, with 19 bases between. Looked up from germline, CDR1 is SGHDT and CDR2 is YYEEEE.

This sequence joins TRBV18 and TRBJ2-7, with D possibly being TRBD1 (5 bases). CDR1 and CDR2 from the germline V gene are KGHSH and LQKENI. Trimming pared 6 bases from V and 6 bases from J, leaving 18 bases between. The length of the CDR3 is 14 residues. In DNA, the CDR3 is TGTGCCAGCTCCCCCGCCAGGGCGGAAATCGAGCAGTACTTC. Its translation: CASSPARAEIEQYF.

The J gene is TRBJ2-1, the V gene TRBV27; the D is unclear. This CDR3 is built from 16 residues. V shed 1 base and J shed 8 bases, with 18 bases lying between them. Germline CDR1 reads MNHEY; CDR2 reads SMNVEV (reference sequence). The CDR3 loop reads CASSLFGRRGEDEQFF. DNA for the CDR3: TGTGCCAGCAGTTTATTCGGAAGGCGTGGTGAGGATGAGCAGTTCTTC.

This sequence joins TRBV9 and TRBJ2-3; 10 bases align to TRBD2. Germline lookup yields CDR1 SGDLS and CDR2 YYNGEE. Unmatched junction bases numbered 8, after V lost 4 bases and J lost 6 bases. The CDR3 extends over 15 amino acids. This chain's CDR3 is CASSSSGRVWDTQYF. CDR3 coding DNA: TGTGCCAGCAGCTCGAGCGGGAGGGTATGGGATACGCAGTATTTT.

The chain uses TRBV7-6 and TRBJ2-1, with a tentative D call TRBD2 (5 bases). V was cut by 0 bases and J by 1 base, with 13 bases left in between. This CDR3 region has 17 residues. Germline CDR1 SGHVS, CDR2 FNYEAQ. CDR3 sequence (DNA): TGTGCCAGCAGCTTAGCTATTAGTAGCGCGTCCTACAATGAGCAGTTCTTC. Protein: CASSLAISSASYNEQFF.